Below are 7 T cell receptor beta chains sequenced from a single sample in a study of regulatory T cells in long-lasting Graves disease. Assembly of TCR beta libraries relied on iRepertoire HTBI primers together with Arm-PCR of CDR3 regions. TCRdb independently ran MiXCR on the multiplex PCR reads; one entry per CDR3 protein. Counted here are 580,000 or so distinct CDR3 sequences, approximately 16% occurring once; the ten biggest clones make up more than 10%. Time point given: newly diagnosed GD, antithyroid drugs for less than 3 months. RNA extracted from PBMCs served as the sequencing template. This sample also appeared in a second study, on T cells in Graves' hyperthyroidism and ophthalmopathy.

The sequencing here drew on peripheral blood mononuclear cells (PBMCs), taken at new diagnosis, from a patient treated with antithyroid drugs. The receptor set was obtained from a man in his late teens or twenties with Graves disease.

This clonotype was observed many times. The chain uses TRBV3-1 and TRBJ2-7; 14 bases match TRBD2. This CDR3 spans 15 amino acids. V lost 1 base to trimming and J lost 6 bases; unmatched junction nucleotides: 2. Germline loops: CDR1 LGHDT, CDR2 YNNKEL (reference sequence). As DNA, the CDR3 is TGTGCCAGCAGCCAAGGGACTAGCGGGAGGCTCGAGCAGTACTTC. Protein product: CASSQGTSGRLEQYF.

In its sample, this clonotype was seen many times. The chain joins TRBV7-8 to TRBJ2-7; either TRBD1 or TRBD2 may fit D (5 bases each). V dropped 8 bases and J dropped 1 base, with 15 bases sitting between them. This CDR3 has 14 residues. The germline gives CDR1 SGHVS, CDR2 FQNEAQ. The CDR3 sequence: CASYPPGQSYEQYF. The DNA for the CDR3 is TGTGCCAGCTACCCGCCGGGGCAGTCCTACGAGCAGTACTTC.

At least ten counts were recorded for this clonotype. This chain uses TRBV7-3 with TRBJ2-7; D gene ambiguous. The CDR3 loop spans 14 amino acids. Trimming removed 3 bases from V and 2 bases from J, with 11 bases in between. CDR1 and CDR2 from the germline V gene are SGHTA and FQGTGA. This CDR3 reads CASSLSPTTYEQYF. The CDR3 DNA is TGTGCCAGCAGCTTGAGCCCTACCACCTACGAGCAGTACTTC.

The rearrangement joins TRBV20-1 to TRBJ2-2, with D unclear. The CDR3 is made up of 14 amino acids. V shed 6 bases and J shed 2 bases, with 13 bases lying between them. The germline V gene has CDR1 DFQATT and CDR2 SNEGSKA (reference sequence). CDR3 coding DNA: TGCAGTGCCCCCCGGACCGCTAACACCGGGGAGCTGTTTTTT. It yields the protein CSAPRTANTGELFF.

This clonotype was recorded at least ten times. The chain uses TRBV5-1 and TRBJ1-1; 9 bases are shared with TRBD1. V lost 4 bases to trimming and J lost 6 bases; unmatched junction nucleotides: 10. The CDR3 is made up of 15 amino acids. The germline gives CDR1 SGHRS, CDR2 YFSETQ. For the CDR3, the DNA is TGCGCCAGCAGCGTGACAGGGGGTGTATTGGCTGAAGCTTTCTTT. This gives the protein CASSVTGGVLAEAFF.

This clonotype was picked up many times. This chain uses TRBV3-1 with TRBJ2-3; no definite D call. Germline V gene lookup returns CDR1 LGHDT and CDR2 YNNKEL (reference sequence). The CDR3 is 12 residues long. Trimming cost V 4 bases and J 7 bases, with 9 bases left between them. The CDR3 loop is CASSPALYTQYF. The CDR3 coding sequence is TGTGCCAGCAGCCCCGCCCTTTATACGCAGTATTTT.

The chain employs TRBV20-1 and TRBJ2-6; the match to TRBD1 covers 12 bases. The CDR3 runs 21 residues. J gave up 0 bases and V 4 bases, and 16 bases lay outside the gene matches. Looked up from germline, CDR1 is DFQATT and CDR2 is SNEGSKA (reference sequence). Here the CDR3 DNA reads TGCAGTGCTACGAGCCCCGGGACAGGGGGCGTAGGGGTCTCTGGGGCCAACGTCCTGACTTTC. Amino acid sequence: CSATSPGTGGVGVSGANVLTF.